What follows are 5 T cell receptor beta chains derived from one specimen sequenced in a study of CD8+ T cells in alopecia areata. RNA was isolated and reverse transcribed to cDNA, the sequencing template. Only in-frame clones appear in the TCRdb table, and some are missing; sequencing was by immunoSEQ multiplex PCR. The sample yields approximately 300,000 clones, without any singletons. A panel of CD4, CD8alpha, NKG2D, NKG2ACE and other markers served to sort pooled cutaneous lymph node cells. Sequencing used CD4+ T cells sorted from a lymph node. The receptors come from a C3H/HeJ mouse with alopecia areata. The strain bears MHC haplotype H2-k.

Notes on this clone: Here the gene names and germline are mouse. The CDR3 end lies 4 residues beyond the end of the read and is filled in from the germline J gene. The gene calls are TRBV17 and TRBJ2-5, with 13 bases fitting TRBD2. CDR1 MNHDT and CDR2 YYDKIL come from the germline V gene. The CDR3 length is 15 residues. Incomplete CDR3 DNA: TGTGCTAGCAGCCGGACTGGGGGGGCGCTGGAC. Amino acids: CASSRTGGALD. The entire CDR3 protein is CASSRTGGALDTQYF. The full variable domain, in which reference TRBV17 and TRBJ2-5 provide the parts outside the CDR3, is DTTVKQNPRYKLARVGKPVNLICSQTMNHDTMYWYQKKPNQAPKLLLFYYDKILNREADTFEKFQSSRPNNSFCSLYIGSAGLEYSAMYLCASSRTGGALDTQYFGPGTRLLVL.

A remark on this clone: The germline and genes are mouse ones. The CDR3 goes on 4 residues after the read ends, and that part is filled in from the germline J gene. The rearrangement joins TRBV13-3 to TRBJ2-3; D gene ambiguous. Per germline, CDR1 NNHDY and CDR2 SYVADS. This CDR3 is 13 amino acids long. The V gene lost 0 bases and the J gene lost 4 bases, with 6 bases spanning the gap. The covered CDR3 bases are TGTGCCAGCAGTGATGCACACACAGAA. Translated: CASSDAHTE. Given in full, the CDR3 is CASSDAHTETLYF.

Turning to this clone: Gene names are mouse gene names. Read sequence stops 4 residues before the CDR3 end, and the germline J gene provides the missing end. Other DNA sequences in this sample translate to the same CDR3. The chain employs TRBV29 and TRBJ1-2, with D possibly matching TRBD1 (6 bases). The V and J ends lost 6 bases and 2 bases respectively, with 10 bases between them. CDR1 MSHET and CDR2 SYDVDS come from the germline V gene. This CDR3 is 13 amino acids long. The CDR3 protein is CASSPGQNSDYTF. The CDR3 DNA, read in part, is TGTGCTAGCAGCCCAGGACAGAACTCC.

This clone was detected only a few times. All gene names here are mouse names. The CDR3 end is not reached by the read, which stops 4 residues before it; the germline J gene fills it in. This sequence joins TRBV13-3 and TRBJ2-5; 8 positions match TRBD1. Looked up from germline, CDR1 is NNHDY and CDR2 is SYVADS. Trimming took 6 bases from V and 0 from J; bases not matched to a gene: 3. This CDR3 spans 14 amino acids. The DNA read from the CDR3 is TGTGCCAGCACCAGGACAGGGAACCAAGAC. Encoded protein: CASTRTGNQD. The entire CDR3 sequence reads CASTRTGNQDTQYF.

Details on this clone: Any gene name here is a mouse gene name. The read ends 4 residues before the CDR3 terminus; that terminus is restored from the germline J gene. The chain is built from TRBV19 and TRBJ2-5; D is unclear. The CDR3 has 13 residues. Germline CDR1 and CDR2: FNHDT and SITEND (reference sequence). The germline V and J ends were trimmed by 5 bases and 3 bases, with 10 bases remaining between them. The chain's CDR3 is CASRTRQQDTQYF. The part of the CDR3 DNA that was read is TGTGCCAGCAGAACTCGACAACAAGAC.